The 24 T cell receptor beta chains given below trace back to one sample, sequenced in a study of radiation and T cells in renal cell carcinoma. Clones were sequenced by immunoSEQ multiplex PCR, and TCRdb holds only the in-frame ones, with some missing. The sample has 150,000 or so clones, about 88% seen once. The time point was: baseline pretreatment blood. Treatment specified: 15 Gy SBRT to primary tumor, nephrectomy 4 weeks later. The sequencing here drew on blood, taken from a patient whose treatment included radiotherapy and nephrectomy. These receptors originate from a woman aged 50 to 60 with renal cell carcinoma.

This chain uses TRBV6-1 with TRBJ1-1; the match to TRBD1 covers 8 bases. Losses at the gene ends were 9 bases for V and 5 bases for J; bases not matched to a gene: 8. This CDR3 has 13 residues. In germline, CDR1 is MNHNS, CDR2 SASEGT. CDR3 protein: CASQQGVTTEAFF. The CDR3 DNA reads TGTGCCAGTCAACAGGGGGTTACGACTGAAGCTTTCTTT.

The V and J genes are TRBV5-4 and TRBJ1-2; D unclear. Germline lookup yields CDR1 SGHNT and CDR2 YYREEE (reference sequence). The CDR3 has 14 residues. V was shortened by 0 bases and J by 7 bases, with 13 bases between the two germline ends. CDR3 bases: TGTGCCAGCAGCTTGGATCCCGCGGCCCCTGGCTACACCTTC. Translated: CASSLDPAAPGYTF. The whole variable domain, filled in from reference TRBV5-4 and TRBJ1-2, reads ETGVTQSPTHLIKTRGQQVTLRCSSQSGHNTVSWYQQALGQGPQFIFQYYREEENGRGNFPPRFSGLQFPNYSSELNVNALELDDSALYLCASSLDPAAPGYTFGSGTRLTVV.

This sequence joins TRBV10-3 and TRBJ2-1, with 10 positions matching TRBD2. The CDR3 is 18 amino acids. The germline CDR1 and CDR2 sequences are ENHRY and SYGVKD. V lost 5 bases to trimming and J lost 0 bases; unmatched junction nucleotides: 10. The CDR3 here is CAISHPSGGDSSYNEQFF. DNA for the CDR3: TGTGCCATCAGTCACCCTAGCGGGGGCGACAGCTCCTACAATGAGCAGTTCTTC.

This chain connects TRBV7-2 to TRBJ1-1; D gene uncertain. V shed 4 bases and J shed 4 bases, with 10 bases lying between them. The CDR3 loop spans 13 amino acids. Germline V gene data show CDR1 as SGHTA and CDR2 as FQGNSA. The CDR3 bases are TGTGCCAGCAGCTCAGCGGGCGGCACTGAAGCTTTCTTT. This encodes CASSSAGGTEAFF.

This chain links TRBV14 with TRBJ2-3; D gene ambiguous. V was cut by 3 bases and J by 5 bases, with 6 bases left in between. The CDR3 runs 12 residues. CDR1 SGHDN and CDR2 FVKESK come from the germline V gene. CDR3 sequence reads: CASSHFLDTQYF. CDR3 DNA: TGTGCCAGCAGCCACTTTCTAGATACGCAGTATTTT.

The V and J genes are TRBV30 and TRBJ2-5; D is undetermined. CDR3 length equals 12 residues. Trimming took 5 bases from V and 4 from J, leaving 11 bases between them. Germline loops: CDR1 GTSNPN, CDR2 SVGIG (reference sequence). The CDR3 nucleotides read TGTGCCTGGCGTTTCGGTGGAGAGACCCAGTACTTC. Its protein is CAWRFGGETQYF.

V gene TRBV19 combines with J gene TRBJ2-7; D perhaps matches TRBD2 (6 bases). Deletions cut 4 bases from V and 2 bases from J, with 15 bases between. This CDR3 contains 15 residues. CDR1 and CDR2 from the germline V gene are LNHDA and SQIVND (reference sequence). CDR3 nucleotides: TGTGCCAGTAGTAGTGGGGGGACTTTCCCCTACGAGCAGTACTTC. Protein sequence: CASSSGGTFPYEQYF. The full variable domain, in which reference TRBV19 and TRBJ2-7 provide the parts outside the CDR3, is DGGITQSPKYLFRKEGQNVTLSCEQNLNHDAMYWYRQDPGQGLRLIYYSQIVNDFQKGDIAEGYSVSREKKESFPLTVTSAQKNPTAFYLCASSSGGTFPYEQYFGPGTRLTVT.

This chain uses TRBV6-5 with TRBJ1-3, with D unclear. Germline CDR1 MNHEY, CDR2 SVGAGI. The CDR3 covers 15 residues. Trimming shortened V by 6 bases and J by 1 base, and 13 bases separated the two germline ends. In DNA form, the CDR3 reads TGTGCCAGCAGAGCCTACAGAGGGTCTGGAAACACCATATATTTT. Translating it yields CASRAYRGSGNTIYF.

This sequence joins TRBV6-5 and TRBJ1-6; 7 positions match TRBD1. The CDR3 is made up of 14 amino acids. Germline V gene data show CDR1 as MNHEY and CDR2 as SVGAGI. V shed 5 bases and J 5 bases; nucleotides not matched to a gene: 3. CDR3 sequence (DNA): TGTGCCAGCAGTAAGACAGGGAATAATTCACCCCTCCACTTT. This gives the protein CASSKTGNNSPLHF.

J is TRBJ2-5 and V is TRBV11-1; D gene uncertain. Germline lookup yields CDR1 SGHAT and CDR2 FQDESV (reference sequence). The CDR3 covers 13 residues. The V end was cut by 2 bases, the J end by 5 bases, with 9 bases between. CDR3 nucleotide sequence: TGTGCCAGCAGCTTAACTCCAAGGGAGACCCAGTACTTC. It codes for CASSLTPRETQYF.

This sequence joins TRBV7-9 and TRBJ1-4, with 7 bases aligning to TRBD1. The J segment lost 0 bases and the V segment lost 1 base, leaving 11 bases of the junction unmatched. The germline V gene encodes CDR1 SEHNR and CDR2 FQNEAQ (reference sequence). The CDR3 totals 19 residues. CDR3 residues: CASSLDRIRGNATNEKLFF. DNA of the CDR3: TGTGCCAGCAGCTTAGACAGAATCAGGGGGAATGCAACTAATGAAAAACTGTTTTTT.

V and J are TRBV5-4 and TRBJ2-5; a weak D match, TRBD1 (6 bases). The CDR3 is 13 amino acids. Trimming cost V 4 bases and J 3 bases, with 10 bases left between them. Per germline, CDR1 SGHNT and CDR2 YYREEE (reference sequence). Written as DNA, the CDR3 is TGTGCCAGCAGCCCAGGGGCAGAAGAGACCCAGTACTTC. It yields the protein CASSPGAEETQYF.

CDR3 in amino acids: CASSALNRGRSGNEQFF. The DNA of the CDR3 is TGTGCCAGTAGTGCCCTCAACAGGGGGCGGAGTGGTAATGAGCAGTTCTTC. The chain couples TRBV19 to TRBJ2-1; 9 positions match TRBD1. Germline lookup yields CDR1 LNHDA and CDR2 SQIVND (reference sequence). The length of the CDR3 is 17 residues. With 5 bases clipped from V and 7 bases from J, the junction kept 15 bases outside the gene matches. The full variable domain, its missing parts supplied by reference TRBV19 and TRBJ2-1, is DGGITQSPKYLFRKEGQNVTLSCEQNLNHDAMYWYRQDPGQGLRLIYYSQIVNDFQKGDIAEGYSVSREKKESFPLTVTSAQKNPTAFYLCASSALNRGRSGNEQFFGPGTRLTVL.

This clone was detected a few times. This chain uses TRBV13 with TRBJ2-5; D perhaps matches TRBD2 (6 bases). Germline V gene data show CDR1 as PRHDT and CDR2 as FYEKMQ (reference sequence). This CDR3 comprises 16 residues. V lost 5 bases, J lost 5 bases, and 21 bases lay in between. The CDR3: CASSTRDSHPPETQYF. Written as DNA, the CDR3 is TGTGCCAGCAGCACTCGGGACTCCCATCCACCGGAGACCCAGTACTTC.

The CDR3, as DNA: TGTGCCTGGAGCTCCGCGGGTGCCTCCTATAATTCACCCCTCCACTTT. Translation: CAWSSAGASYNSPLHF. This chain uses TRBV30 with TRBJ1-6; D ambiguous. The CDR3 has 16 amino acids. Trimming took 3 bases from V and 0 from J, leaving 12 bases between them. The germline gives CDR1 GTSNPN, CDR2 SVGIG (reference sequence).

The rearrangement joins TRBV10-1 to TRBJ1-1; no definite D call. The CDR3 length is 15 residues. V lost 0 bases and J lost 6, with 14 bases in between. CDR1 is WNHNN and CDR2 is SYGVQD in the germline V gene (reference sequence). The CDR3 DNA reads TGCGCCAGCAGTGAGTCGAATGGACCGCCTCCTGAAGCTTTCTTT. Translation: CASSESNGPPPEAFF.

This chain links TRBV10-1 with TRBJ1-6; D remains unclear. CDR1 and CDR2 (germline): WNHNN, SYGVQD (reference sequence). The CDR3 length is 13 residues. Between the trimmed V and J ends, which lost 8 bases and 7 bases, there was a span of 12 bases. The CDR3 spells CASGGNRNSPLHF. The CDR3 nucleotides read TGCGCCAGCGGTGGAAACCGGAATTCACCCCTCCACTTT.

This chain links TRBV19 with TRBJ1-1, with TRBD1 identical over 7 bases. The CDR3 is 15 residues long. After removal of 5 bases from V and 4 bases from J, the junction contained 10 bases not matched to a gene. The germline V gene encodes CDR1 LNHDA and CDR2 SQIVND (reference sequence). This chain's CDR3 is CASSVLRQGPTEAFF. CDR3 DNA: TGTGCCAGTAGTGTCTTAAGACAGGGCCCCACTGAAGCTTTCTTT.

V is TRBV7-2 and J is TRBJ2-2; D gene uncertain. This CDR3 spans 12 amino acids. CDR1 and CDR2 (germline): SGHTA, FQGNSA. Trimming cost V 5 bases and J 7 bases, with 8 bases left between them. CDR3 protein: CASSGVLGELFF. The CDR3, as DNA: TGTGCCAGCAGCGGGGTTCTCGGGGAGCTGTTTTTT.

The gene calls are TRBV19 and TRBJ2-2; 8 bases line up with TRBD2. The CDR3 is 15 amino acids. Germline CDR1 reads LNHDA; CDR2 reads SQIVND (reference sequence). V dropped 7 bases and J dropped 7; count of bases not matched to a gene: 11. The CDR3 here is CASKWRGAAIGELFF. The CDR3 region has the DNA TGTGCCAGTAAATGGCGGGGGGCAGCTATCGGGGAGCTGTTTTTT.

This clone showed up just once. The J gene is TRBJ2-7, the V gene TRBV5-5, with D uncertain. V was clipped by 4 bases and J by 3 bases, with 11 bases between them. CDR1 is SGHKS, CDR2 YYEKEE, per germline (reference sequence). The CDR3 is 13 residues long. As DNA, the CDR3 is TGTGCCAGCAGCCCGGGTCCTGACTACGAGCAGTACTTC. This sequence encodes CASSPGPDYEQYF.

The chain joins TRBV5-1 to TRBJ1-2, with a possible D match to TRBD1 (5 bases). The CDR3 contains 15 residues. Germline CDR1 reads SGHRS; CDR2 reads YFSETQ. The ends were cut back, 4 bases at V and 5 bases at J, with 18 bases in the middle. The CDR3 DNA sequence: TGCGCCAGCAGCGGGGGAGAGGGGCGCGGGTATGGCTACACCTTC. Protein: CASSGGEGRGYGYTF.

The chain employs TRBV2 and TRBJ2-7; TRBD1 agrees at 10 bases. Trimming at V came to 4 bases and at J to 3 bases, leaving 3 bases not matched to a gene. Germline CDR1 and CDR2: SNHLY and FYNNEI. CDR3 size: 14 residues. The CDR3 nucleotides read TGTGCCAGCAGTGCCGGGACAGGGGACTACGAGCAGTACTTC. Residues: CASSAGTGDYEQYF. The complete variable domain, with remaining parts taken from reference TRBV2 and TRBJ2-7, reads EPEVTQTPSHQVTQMGQEVILRCVPISNHLYFYWYRQILGQKVEFLVSFYNNEISEKSEIFDDQFSVERPDGSNFTLKIRSTKLEDSAMYFCASSAGTGDYEQYFGPGTRLTVT.

This clone showed up just once. The chain links TRBV5-4 to TRBJ2-1; possible D gene TRBD1, 6 bases. The germline gives CDR1 SGHNT, CDR2 YYREEE (reference sequence). The CDR3 has 14 amino acids. CDR3 coding DNA: TGTGCGTTGGGGGCCAGTCCTTCCCTCAATGAGCAGTTCTTC. It translates to CALGASPSLNEQFF.